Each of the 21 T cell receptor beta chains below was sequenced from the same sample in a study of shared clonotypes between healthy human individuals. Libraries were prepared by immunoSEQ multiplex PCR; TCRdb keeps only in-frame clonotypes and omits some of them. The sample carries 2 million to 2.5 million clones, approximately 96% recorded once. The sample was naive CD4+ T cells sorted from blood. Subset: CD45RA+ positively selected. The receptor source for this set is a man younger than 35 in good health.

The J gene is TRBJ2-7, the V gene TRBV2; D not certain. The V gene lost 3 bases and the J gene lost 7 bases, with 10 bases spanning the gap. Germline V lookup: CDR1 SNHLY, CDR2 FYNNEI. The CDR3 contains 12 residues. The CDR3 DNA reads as TGTGCCAGCAGTGACAGTTTAGGGGAGCAGTACTTC. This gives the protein CASSDSLGEQYF.

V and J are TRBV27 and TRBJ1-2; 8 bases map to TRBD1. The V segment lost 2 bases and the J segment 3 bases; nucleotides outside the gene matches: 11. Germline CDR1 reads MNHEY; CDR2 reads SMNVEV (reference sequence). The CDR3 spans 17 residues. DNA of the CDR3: TGTGCCAGCAGTTTACTGGGACAGGACACCGGGTACTATGGCTACACCTTC. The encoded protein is CASSLLGQDTGYYGYTF.

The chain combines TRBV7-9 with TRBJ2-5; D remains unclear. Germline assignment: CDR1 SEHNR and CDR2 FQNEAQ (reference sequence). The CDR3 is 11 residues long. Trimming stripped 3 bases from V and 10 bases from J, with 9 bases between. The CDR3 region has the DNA TGTGCCAGCAGCTTTCGGCTAGACCAGTACTTC. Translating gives CASSFRLDQYF.

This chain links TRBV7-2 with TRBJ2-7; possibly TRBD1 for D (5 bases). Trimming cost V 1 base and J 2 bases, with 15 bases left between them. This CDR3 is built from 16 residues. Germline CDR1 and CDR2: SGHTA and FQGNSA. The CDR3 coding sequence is TGTGCCAGCAGCTTAGGTCCGAAAATAGGGGCCTACGAGCAGTACTTC. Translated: CASSLGPKIGAYEQYF.

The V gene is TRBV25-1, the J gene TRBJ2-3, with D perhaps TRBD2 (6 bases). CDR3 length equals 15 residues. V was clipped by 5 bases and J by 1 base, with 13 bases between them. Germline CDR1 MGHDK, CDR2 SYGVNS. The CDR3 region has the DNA TGTGCCAGCAGTCCTGCCGGCGGGGGCACAGATACGCAGTATTTT. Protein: CASSPAGGGTDTQYF.

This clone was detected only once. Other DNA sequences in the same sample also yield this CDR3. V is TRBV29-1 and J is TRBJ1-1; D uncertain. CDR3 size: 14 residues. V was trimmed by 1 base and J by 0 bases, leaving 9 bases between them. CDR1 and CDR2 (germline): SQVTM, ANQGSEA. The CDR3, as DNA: TGCAGCGTTGAAGGCAGACTCATGAACACTGAAGCTTTCTTT. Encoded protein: CSVEGRLMNTEAFF.

CDR3 sequence reads: CASSRKQGAQQPQHF. In DNA form, the CDR3 reads TGTGCCAGCAGCCGGAAACAGGGGGCGCAGCAGCCCCAGCATTTT. The chain is built from TRBV6-5 and TRBJ1-5; 9 nucleotides align to TRBD1. V lost 6 bases to trimming and J lost 7 bases; unmatched junction nucleotides: 10. The CDR3 has 15 residues. From germline, CDR1 is MNHEY and CDR2 SVGAGI.

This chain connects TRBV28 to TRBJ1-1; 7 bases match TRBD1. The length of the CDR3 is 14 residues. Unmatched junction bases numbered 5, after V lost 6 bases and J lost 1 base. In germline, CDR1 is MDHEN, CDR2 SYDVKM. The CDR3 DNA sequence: TGTGCCAGCAGCCTGGGACAGACGAACACTGAAGCTTTCTTT. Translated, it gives CASSLGQTNTEAFF.

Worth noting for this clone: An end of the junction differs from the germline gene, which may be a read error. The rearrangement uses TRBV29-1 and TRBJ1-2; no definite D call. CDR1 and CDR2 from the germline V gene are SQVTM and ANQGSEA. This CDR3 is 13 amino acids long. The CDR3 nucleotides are TGCAGCGTTGAAGTAGTCCAGTACTATGGCTACACTTTC. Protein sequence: CSVEVVQYYGYTF.

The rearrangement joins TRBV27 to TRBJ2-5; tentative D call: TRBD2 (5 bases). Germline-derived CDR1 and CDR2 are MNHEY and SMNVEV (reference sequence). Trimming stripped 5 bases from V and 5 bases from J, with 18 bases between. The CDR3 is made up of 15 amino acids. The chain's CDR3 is CASSPPGLSIETQYF. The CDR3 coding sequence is TGTGCCAGCAGTCCCCCCGGACTGAGTATTGAGACCCAGTACTTC.

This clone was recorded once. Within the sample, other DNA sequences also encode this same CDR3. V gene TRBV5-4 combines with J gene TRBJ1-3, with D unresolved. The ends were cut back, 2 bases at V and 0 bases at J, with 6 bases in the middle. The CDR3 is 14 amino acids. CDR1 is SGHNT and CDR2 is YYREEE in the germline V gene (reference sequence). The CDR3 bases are TGTGCCAGCAGCTTCGACCGCTCTGGAAACACCATATATTTT. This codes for CASSFDRSGNTIYF.

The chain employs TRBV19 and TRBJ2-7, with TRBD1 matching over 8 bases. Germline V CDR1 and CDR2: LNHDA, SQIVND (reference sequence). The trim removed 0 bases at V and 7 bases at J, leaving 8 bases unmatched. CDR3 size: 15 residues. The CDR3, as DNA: TGTGCCAGTAGTATAGATCGGGACAGGCTCGGTGAGCAGTACTTC. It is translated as CASSIDRDRLGEQYF.

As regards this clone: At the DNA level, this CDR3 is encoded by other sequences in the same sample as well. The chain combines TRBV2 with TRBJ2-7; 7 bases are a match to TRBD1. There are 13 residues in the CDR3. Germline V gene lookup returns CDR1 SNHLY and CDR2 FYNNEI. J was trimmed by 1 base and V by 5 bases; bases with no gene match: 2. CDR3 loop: CASSRDSSYEQYF. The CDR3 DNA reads TGTGCCAGCAGTCGGGACAGTTCCTACGAGCAGTACTTC.

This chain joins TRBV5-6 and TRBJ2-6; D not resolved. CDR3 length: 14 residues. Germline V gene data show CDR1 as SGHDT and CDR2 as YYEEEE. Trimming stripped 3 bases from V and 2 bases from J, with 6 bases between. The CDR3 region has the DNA TGTGCCAGCAGCTCTCTCGCTGGGGCCAACGTCCTGACTTTC. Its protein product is CASSSLAGANVLTF. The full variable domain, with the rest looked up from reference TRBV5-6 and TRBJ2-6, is DAGVTQSPTHLIKTRGQQVTLRCSPKSGHDTVSWYQQALGQGPQFIFQYYEEEERQRGNFPDRFSGHQFPNYSSELNVNALLLGDSALYLCASSSLAGANVLTFGAGSRLTVL.

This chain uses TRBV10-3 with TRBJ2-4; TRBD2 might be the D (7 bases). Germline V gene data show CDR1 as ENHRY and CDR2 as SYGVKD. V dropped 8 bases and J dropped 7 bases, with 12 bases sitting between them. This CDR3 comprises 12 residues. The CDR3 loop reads CAIGGAENIQYF. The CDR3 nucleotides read TGTGCCATCGGGGGGGCAGAGAACATTCAGTACTTC.

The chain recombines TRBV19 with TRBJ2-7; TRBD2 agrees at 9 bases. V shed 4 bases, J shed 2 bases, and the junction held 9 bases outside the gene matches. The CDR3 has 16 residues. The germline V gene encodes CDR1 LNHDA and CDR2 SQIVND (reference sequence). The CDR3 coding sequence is TGTGCCAGTAGTACCGCTAGCGGGAAAGCTACCTACGAGCAGTACTTC. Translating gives CASSTASGKATYEQYF.

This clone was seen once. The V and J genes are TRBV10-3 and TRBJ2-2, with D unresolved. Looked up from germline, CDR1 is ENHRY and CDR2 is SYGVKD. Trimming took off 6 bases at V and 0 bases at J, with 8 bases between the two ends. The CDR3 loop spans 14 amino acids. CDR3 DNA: TGTGCCATCAGGAATCTCGCGAACACCGGGGAGCTGTTTTTT. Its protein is CAIRNLANTGELFF.

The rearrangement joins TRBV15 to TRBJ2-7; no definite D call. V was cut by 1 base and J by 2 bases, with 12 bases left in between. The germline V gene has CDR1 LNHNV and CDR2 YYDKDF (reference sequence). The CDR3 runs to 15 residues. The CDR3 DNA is TGTGCCACCAGCAGAGTAGGGCAAAGCACCTACGAGCAGTACTTC. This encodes CATSRVGQSTYEQYF.

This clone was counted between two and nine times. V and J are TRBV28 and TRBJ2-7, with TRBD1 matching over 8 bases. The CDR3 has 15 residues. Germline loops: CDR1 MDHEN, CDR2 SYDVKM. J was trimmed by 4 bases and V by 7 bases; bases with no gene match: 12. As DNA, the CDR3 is TGTGCCAGCATTCCACCGGCAGGGGGCAGTTACGAGCAGTACTTC. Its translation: CASIPPAGGSYEQYF.

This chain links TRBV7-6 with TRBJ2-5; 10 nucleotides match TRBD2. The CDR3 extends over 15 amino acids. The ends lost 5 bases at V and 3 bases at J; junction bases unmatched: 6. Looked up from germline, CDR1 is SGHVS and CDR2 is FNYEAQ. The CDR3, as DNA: TGTGCCAGCAGCCCGAGGACTAGCGGAGAAGAGACCCAGTACTTC. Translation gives CASSPRTSGEETQYF.

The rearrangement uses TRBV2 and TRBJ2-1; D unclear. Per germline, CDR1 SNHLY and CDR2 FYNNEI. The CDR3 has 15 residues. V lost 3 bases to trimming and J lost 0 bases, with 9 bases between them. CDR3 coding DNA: TGTGCCAGCAGTGATCGGGTCCCCTCCTACAATGAGCAGTTCTTC. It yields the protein CASSDRVPSYNEQFF. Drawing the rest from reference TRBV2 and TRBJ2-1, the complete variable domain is EPEVTQTPSHQVTQMGQEVILRCVPISNHLYFYWYRQILGQKVEFLVSFYNNEISEKSEIFDDQFSVERPDGSNFTLKIRSTKLEDSAMYFCASSDRVPSYNEQFFGPGTRLTVL.